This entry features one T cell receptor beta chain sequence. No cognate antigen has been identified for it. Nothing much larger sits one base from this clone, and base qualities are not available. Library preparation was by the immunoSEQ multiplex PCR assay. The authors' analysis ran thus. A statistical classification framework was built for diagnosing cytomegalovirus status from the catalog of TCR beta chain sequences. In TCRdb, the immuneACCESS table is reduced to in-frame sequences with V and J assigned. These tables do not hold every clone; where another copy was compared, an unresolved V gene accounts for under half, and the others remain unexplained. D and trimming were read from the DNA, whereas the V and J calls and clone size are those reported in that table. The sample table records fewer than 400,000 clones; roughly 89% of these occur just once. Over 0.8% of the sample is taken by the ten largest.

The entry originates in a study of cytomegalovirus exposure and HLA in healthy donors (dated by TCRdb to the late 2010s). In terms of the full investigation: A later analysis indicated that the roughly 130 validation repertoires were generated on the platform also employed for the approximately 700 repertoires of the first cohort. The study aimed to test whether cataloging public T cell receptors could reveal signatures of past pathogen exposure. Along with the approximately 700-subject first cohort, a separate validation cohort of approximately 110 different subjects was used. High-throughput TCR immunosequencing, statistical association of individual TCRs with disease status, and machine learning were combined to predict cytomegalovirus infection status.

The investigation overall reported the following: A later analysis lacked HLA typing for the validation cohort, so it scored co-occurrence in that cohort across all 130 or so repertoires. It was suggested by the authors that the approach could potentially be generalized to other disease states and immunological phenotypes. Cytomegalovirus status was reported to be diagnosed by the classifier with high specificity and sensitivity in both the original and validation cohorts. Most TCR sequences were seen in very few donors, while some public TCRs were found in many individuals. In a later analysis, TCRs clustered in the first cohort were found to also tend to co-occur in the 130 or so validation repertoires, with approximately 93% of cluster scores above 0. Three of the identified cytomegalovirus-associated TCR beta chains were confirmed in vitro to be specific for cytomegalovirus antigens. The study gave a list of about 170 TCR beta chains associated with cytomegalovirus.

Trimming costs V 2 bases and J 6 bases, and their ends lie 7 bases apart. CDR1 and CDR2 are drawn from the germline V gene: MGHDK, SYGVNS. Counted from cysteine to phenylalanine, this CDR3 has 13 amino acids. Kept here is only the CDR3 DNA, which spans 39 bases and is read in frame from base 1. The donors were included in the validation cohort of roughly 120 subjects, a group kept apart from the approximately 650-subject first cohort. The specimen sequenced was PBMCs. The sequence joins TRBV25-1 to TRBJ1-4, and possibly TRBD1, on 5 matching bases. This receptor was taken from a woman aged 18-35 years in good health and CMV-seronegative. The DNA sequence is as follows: TGTGCCAGCAGTGAACCGGGGGATGAAAAACTGTTTTTT. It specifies CASSEPGDEKLFF.